The 19 T cell receptor beta chains presented below share a single source sample, sequenced in a study of patients and donors after allogeneic stem cell transplantation (dated by TCRdb to the early 2020s). Library construction relied on RT-PCR. TCRdb shows the sequencer as NextSeq 550. TCRdb trimmed public reads at Q25 via fastp, called clones via MiXCR and kept in-frame beta chains. Each entry merges the rows of one CDR3 protein and shows their most common DNA and genes. A total of hundreds of thousands of distinct CDR3 sequences appear in this sample, 15% to 20% of them only once. The ten top clones hold less than 9.5% of the sample. Sequenced input: blood, either unsorted or a sorted T cell fraction (not recorded which). All receptors come from a human donor who was either an allogeneic HSCT recipient or a stem cell or donor lymphocyte infusion donor (not recorded which). It is not recorded whose cells these are; they may come from a transplant donor.

This chain connects TRBV7-9 to TRBJ2-7; TRBD2 aligns across 11 bases. The germline V gene encodes CDR1 SEHNR and CDR2 FQNEAQ (reference sequence). The length of the CDR3 is 14 residues. V gave up 8 bases and J gave up 3 bases; unmatched junction bases: 6. The CDR3 region is CASELAGDYYEQYF. For the CDR3, the DNA is TGTGCCAGCGAACTAGCGGGGGACTACTACGAGCAGTACTTC.

This clonotype has only a few counts. The rearrangement joins TRBV3-1 to TRBJ2-3; a weak D match, TRBD2 (5 bases). The V end lost 2 bases, the J end lost 4 bases, and 13 bases lay between the germline ends. The germline V gene has CDR1 LGHDT and CDR2 YNNKEL (reference sequence). This CDR3 comprises 15 residues. The CDR3 DNA is TGTGCCAGCAGCCAAAAGCGGAAAACCCCAGATACGCAGTATTTT. Residues: CASSQKRKTPDTQYF.

The chain combines TRBV6-1 with TRBJ1-6; D not resolved. CDR1 and CDR2 from the germline V gene are MNHNS and SASEGT. V gave up 8 bases and J gave up 7 bases, with 12 bases separating them. The CDR3 has 13 amino acids. CDR3 loop: CASGRGSNSPLHF. The CDR3 DNA is TGTGCCAGCGGGCGAGGGTCCAATTCACCCCTCCACTTT.

The chain has TRBV15 and TRBJ2-7; D ambiguous. CDR1 is LNHNV and CDR2 is YYDKDF in the germline V gene (reference sequence). The CDR3 covers 14 residues. Trimming removed 3 bases from V and 2 bases from J, with 11 bases in between. CDR3 in amino acids: CATSSFTEPYEQYF. Written as DNA, the CDR3 is TGTGCCACCAGCAGTTTTACTGAGCCCTACGAGCAGTACTTC.

The chain is built from TRBV2 and TRBJ1-2; the D is unclear. Germline V gene sequence: CDR1 SNHLY, CDR2 FYNNEI. Between the trimmed V and J ends, which lost 6 bases and 8 bases, there was a span of 10 bases. The CDR3 consists of 11 residues. DNA of the CDR3: TGTGCCAGCAGCTGGACTATAGGCTACACCTTC. This translates into CASSWTIGYTF.

This sequence joins TRBV9 and TRBJ1-1; weak D call: TRBD1 (6 bases). The germline gives CDR1 SGDLS, CDR2 YYNGEE. The CDR3 is made up of 16 amino acids. V lost 0 bases, J lost 1 base, and 13 bases lay in between. The DNA of the CDR3 is TGTGCCAGCAGCGTAGCCCTGGGGGGGCCGAACACTGAAGCTTTCTTT. Its protein product is CASSVALGGPNTEAFF.

Ten or more counts support this clonotype. The V gene is TRBV25-1, the J gene TRBJ2-3, with D perhaps TRBD2 (5 bases). V lost 2 bases and J lost 2, with 14 bases in between. Germline V gives CDR1 MGHDK, CDR2 SYGVNS. The CDR3 runs 16 residues. CDR3 coding DNA: TGTGCCAGCAGTGAAGAGAGGGCGGTCCACACAGATACGCAGTATTTT. Protein product: CASSEERAVHTDTQYF.

This clonotype turned up a few times. The chain joins TRBV6-2 or TRBV6-3 to TRBJ2-7, with D possibly TRBD1 on 6 matching bases. The CDR3 has 14 amino acids. The V gene lost 2 bases and the J gene lost 2 bases, with 10 bases spanning the gap. Germline values: CDR1 MNHEY, CDR2 SVGEGT. The CDR3 nucleotides are TGTGCCAGCAGTTACCGCGACAGGACCTACGAGCAGTACTTC. This gives the protein CASSYRDRTYEQYF.

This clonotype was observed a few times. The genes are TRBV5-1 and TRBJ2-3, with D possibly being TRBD2 (7 bases). The CDR3 is 15 residues long. Trimming removed 4 bases from V and 0 bases from J, with 12 bases in between. Germline assignment: CDR1 SGHRS and CDR2 YFSETQ. The CDR3 nucleotides are TGCGCCAGCAGCCCGGGGGGCATAAGCACAGATACGCAGTATTTT. As protein: CASSPGGISTDTQYF.

The chain joins TRBV29-1 to TRBJ1-2; 8 positions agree with TRBD1. Germline assignment: CDR1 SQVTM and CDR2 ANQGSEA. The CDR3 extends over 12 amino acids. V shed 3 bases and J 7 bases; nucleotides not matched to a gene: 4. For the CDR3, the DNA is TGCAGCGTTGACGGCACAGGGGGTGGCTACACCTTC. Its translation: CSVDGTGGGYTF.

This clonotype was found many times. V and J are TRBV2 and TRBJ1-1; D gene unclear. CDR1 SNHLY and CDR2 FYNNEI come from the germline V gene. Trimming took off 6 bases at V and 1 base at J, with 9 bases between the two ends. CDR3 length: 13 amino acids. CDR3 in amino acids: CASRSRENTEAFF. The CDR3 DNA sequence: TGTGCCAGCAGGAGTCGGGAGAACACTGAAGCTTTCTTT.

The rearrangement links TRBV20-1 to TRBJ1-2; D is unclear. From germline, CDR1 is DFQATT and CDR2 SNEGSKA (reference sequence). Trimming left V 5 bases short and J 0 bases short, with 10 bases between. CDR3 size: 13 residues. The CDR3 region has the DNA TGCAGTGCTCGGACCGGGACTAACTATGGCTACACCTTC. Its protein product is CSARTGTNYGYTF.

This clonotype turned up a few times. This chain links TRBV12-3 or TRBV12-4 with TRBJ2-3; TRBD2 agrees at 9 bases. The ends lost 5 bases at V and 2 bases at J; junction bases unmatched: 8. The CDR3 sequence is 16 residues long. CDR3 protein: CASSLNAGGTTDTQYF. In DNA form, the CDR3 reads TGTGCCAGCAGTCTAAACGCGGGAGGGACCACAGATACGCAGTATTTT.

The CDR3 DNA reads TGCAGCGTCGTCGCCCAGGGTGGGGCTTTCTTT. The encoded protein is CSVVAQGGAFF. The J gene is TRBJ1-1, the V gene TRBV29-1; maybe TRBD1 (5 bases). V lost 6 bases and J 11 bases, leaving 16 bases between the germline ends. Germline-derived CDR1 and CDR2 are SQVTM and ANQGSEA. This CDR3 has 11 residues.

The chain carries TRBV5-6 and TRBJ1-2; no reliable D call. V dropped 0 bases and J dropped 7 bases, with 10 bases sitting between them. Germline CDR1 reads SGHDT; CDR2 reads YYEEEE. The CDR3 consists of 13 residues. The CDR3 protein is CASSLVGQGGYTF. In nucleotides, the CDR3 is TGTGCCAGCAGCTTGGTCGGCCAAGGTGGCTACACCTTC.

This clonotype came up many times. This rearrangement joins TRBV7-9 to TRBJ2-7; maybe TRBD1 (7 bases). Germline CDR1 SEHNR, CDR2 FQNEAQ (reference sequence). V was shortened by 4 bases and J by 3 bases, with 16 bases between the two germline ends. The CDR3 contains 15 residues. As DNA, the CDR3 is TGTGCCAGCAGCTCACCGCGGGGACAGAACTACGAGCAGTACTTC. Protein product: CASSSPRGQNYEQYF.

Turning to this clonotype: One end of the junction is discordant with germline, which a read error may explain. The rearrangement joins TRBV6-5 to TRBJ1-2, with 7 nucleotides matching TRBD1. Germline CDR1 is MNHEY and CDR2 is SVGAGI. The CDR3 is 13 residues long. CDR3 bases: TGTGCCAGCAGTTACTCGCCCTTGGGACAGTATTACTTC. Its translation is CASSYSPLGQYYF.

This clonotype was counted between two and nine times. The chain uses TRBV6-1 and TRBJ1-5; TRBD1 matches 7 bases. CDR3 length: 18 residues. V shed 1 base, J shed 5 bases, and the junction held 14 bases outside the gene matches. Germline V CDR1 and CDR2: MNHNS, SASEGT. CDR3 sequence (DNA): TGTGCCAGCAGTGAAGGGGTAGGACAGGAAAGAGTTGATCAGCCCCAGCATTTT. It codes for CASSEGVGQERVDQPQHF.

This sequence joins TRBV24-1 and TRBJ2-1; no clear D gene. Germline-derived CDR1 and CDR2 are KGHDR and SFDVKD. This CDR3 has 15 residues. V shed 5 bases and J shed 5 bases, with 15 bases lying between them. The CDR3: CATSVGWLGNNEQFF. CDR3 DNA: TGTGCCACCAGTGTAGGTTGGCTGGGCAACAATGAGCAGTTCTTC.